This T cell receptor beta chain was identified in a study of T cells in Graves' hyperthyroidism and ophthalmopathy. Study details: Blood from the periphery was taken at initial diagnosis, before any treatment. Study-level results: Stable hyperthyroidism and ophthalmopathy were separated using 13 V-J signatures. Blood also showed most of the thyroid clonotypes that were expanded above 0.001.

Amplification yielded TCR beta CDR3 regions, with RNA transcripts as the source. RT-PCR in the first round (using the HTBI primer set) targeted the TCR CDR3. TCRdb reanalysed the multiplex PCR reads using MiXCR and keeps one entry per CDR3 protein. The sample includes 500,000 to 600,000 distinct CDR3 sequences, about 20% of them seen just once. This clonotype was seen a few times. Its antigen remains unknown. Reasons for excluding patients were uncontrolled infection, other autoimmune disease, pregnancy or lactation. The TCR sequence derives from a man aged 35 to 55 with Graves' ophthalmopathy. The sample consisted of blood.

CDR3 loop: CASIPDPGQGHTDTQYF. CDR3 nucleotide sequence: TGTGCCAGTATCCCAGATCCGGGACAGGGACACACAGATACGCAGTATTTT. V usage is TRBV19 and J usage is TRBJ2-3; 9 bases agree with TRBD1. CDR3 length equals 17 residues. The V gene end was trimmed by 7 bases and the J gene end by 2 bases; junction bases not matched to a gene: 13. Looked up from germline, CDR1 is LNHDA and CDR2 is SQIVND (reference sequence).